The subject of this entry is one T cell receptor beta chain. What it binds is unknown. This sample was included in a study of Ad26.COV2.S vaccination and SARS-CoV-2 variants. Study results and caveats: Responses of spike-specific T cells (both CD8+ and CD4+) reportedly showed substantial breadth after vaccination. Vaccinated individuals (as opposed to placebo recipients) had higher spike-specific TCR breadth. Total T cell responses may have been underestimated by the TCR breadth and depth analyses.

Libraries were prepared by immunoSEQ multiplex PCR; TCRdb keeps only in-frame clonotypes and omits some of them. This sample has around 86,000 clones, with around 82% found just once. The CDR3 is made up of 13 amino acids. Trimming shortened V by 10 bases and J by 8 bases, and 18 bases separated the two germline ends. Germline CDR1 reads MNHEY; CDR2 reads SMNVEV (reference sequence). The receptor was isolated from a human donor who had recovered from COVID-19. The starting material was peripheral blood, obtained after recovery from COVID-19. The chain is built from TRBV27 and TRBJ2-1; D is perhaps TRBD1 (6 bases). The CDR3 sequence: CATRQVGGHEQFF. The DNA for the CDR3 is TGTGCCACCCGACAAGTTGGGGGCCATGAGCAGTTCTTC.